The 29 T cell receptor beta chains in this list originate from one sample, sequenced in a study of shared clonotypes between healthy human individuals. The assay was immunoSEQ multiplex PCR, and TCRdb's table has in-frame clones only and misses some. The profile shows 1.6 million or so clones, just under 99% of them singletons. The source material was naive CD4+ T cells sorted from blood. Subset: CD45RA+ positively selected. These receptors all come from a man aged 25-45 years in good health.

The J gene is TRBJ1-5, the V gene TRBV6-5, with D hard to call. CDR1 and CDR2 (germline): MNHEY, SVGAGI. The CDR3 is 14 residues long. The V end lost 0 bases, the J end lost 6 bases, and 9 bases lay between the germline ends. CDR3 sequence (DNA): TGTGCCAGCAGTTACTCGACGGCGATTCAGCCCCAGCATTTT. This gives the protein CASSYSTAIQPQHF.

The chain links TRBV7-9 to TRBJ2-3, with D unresolved. The CDR3 is 11 residues long. Germline V gene lookup returns CDR1 SEHNR and CDR2 FQNEAQ (reference sequence). V lost 5 bases, J lost 7 bases, and 7 bases lay in between. CDR3 region: CASSALNTQYF. The CDR3 nucleotides are TGTGCCAGCAGCGCTTTGAATACGCAGTATTTT.

This rearrangement joins TRBV9 to TRBJ1-4; TRBD1 aligns across 7 bases. Germline V CDR1 and CDR2: SGDLS, YYNGEE. Trimming removed 7 bases from V and 5 bases from J; junction bases left unmatched: 8. The CDR3 covers 14 residues. The DNA for the CDR3 is TGTGCCAGCGGCCATAAGACAGGGAATGAAAAACTGTTTTTT. Its protein product is CASGHKTGNEKLFF. Complete variable domain (other parts from reference TRBV9 and TRBJ1-4): DSGVTQTPKHLITATGQRVTLRCSPRSGDLSVYWYQQSLDQGLQFLIQYYNGEERAKGNILERFSAQQFPDLHSELNLSSLELGDSALYFCASGHKTGNEKLFFGSGTQLSVL.

The V call is TRBV10-3, the J call TRBJ2-7; 10 bases match TRBD2. The CDR3 consists of 14 residues. The J segment lost 0 bases and the V segment lost 10 bases, leaving 6 bases of the junction unmatched. Germline assignment: CDR1 ENHRY and CDR2 SYGVKD. CDR3: CATIAGGSSYEQYF. The CDR3 nucleotides read TGTGCCACAATAGCGGGAGGTAGCTCCTACGAGCAGTACTTC.

The genes are TRBV5-5 and TRBJ2-7; possible D gene TRBD2, 5 bases. V lost 0 bases and J 2 bases, leaving 9 bases between the germline ends. This CDR3 region has 14 residues. Germline V gives CDR1 SGHKS, CDR2 YYEKEE (reference sequence). The CDR3, as DNA: TGTGCCAGCAGCTTGGGGACTTATACCTACGAGCAGTACTTC. It codes for CASSLGTYTYEQYF.

This clone occurred once. The genes are TRBV25-1 and TRBJ1-3; 11 bases map to TRBD1. Germline V gene data show CDR1 as MGHDK and CDR2 as SYGVNS. V lost 6 bases and J lost 4; bases outside the gene matches: 8. The CDR3 is 16 residues long. The CDR3 loop reads CASSKAGQGAGNTIYF. In DNA, the CDR3 is TGTGCCAGCAGCAAGGCTGGACAGGGGGCCGGAAACACCATATATTTT.

Concerning this clone itself: One end of the junction does not line up with germline, which may come from a read error. The chain combines TRBV5-6 with TRBJ2-7, with D possibly being TRBD1 or TRBD2 (5 bases each). The germline V gene encodes CDR1 SGHDT and CDR2 YYEEEE. This CDR3 is 13 amino acids long. This CDR3 is CASSFSLSGIGDF. The CDR3 nucleotides read TGTGCCAGCAGCTTCAGTCTCTCCGGGATAGGGGACTTC.

The chain has TRBV21-1 and TRBJ1-5; TRBD1, as called in the table, went unchecked against the DNA. TRBV21-1 is a pseudogene segment. The CDR3 extends over 13 amino acids. The CDR3 sequence is CASGRQKNQPQHF. The CDR3 coding sequence is TGTGCCAGCGGACGACAGAAAAATCAGCCCCAGCATTTT.

The CDR3 spells CASSRTANTGELFF. CDR3 coding DNA: TGCGCCAGCAGCCGGACAGCGAACACCGGGGAGCTGTTTTTT. The V and J genes are TRBV5-1 and TRBJ2-2, with D perhaps TRBD1 (6 bases). The CDR3 sequence is 14 residues long. From germline, CDR1 is SGHRS and CDR2 YFSETQ. V gave up 4 bases and J gave up 0 bases, with 7 bases separating them.

The genes are TRBV2 and TRBJ2-5; D unresolved. Germline CDR1 SNHLY, CDR2 FYNNEI. This CDR3 has 16 amino acids. V was pared by 2 bases and J by 5 bases, with 18 bases between. DNA for the CDR3: TGTGCCAGCAGTGAACCTCAAGTGGCCCGAAGGGAGACCCAGTACTTC. This gives the protein CASSEPQVARRETQYF.

The chain uses TRBV7-2 and TRBJ2-7, with a possible D match to TRBD2 (7 bases). The CDR3 runs 13 residues. The V end was cut by 5 bases, the J end by 6 bases, with 14 bases between. Per the germline V gene, CDR1 is SGHTA and CDR2 is FQGNSA. CDR3 amino acids: CASSQGGAGEQYF. The CDR3 DNA sequence: TGTGCCAGCAGCCAAGGGGGGGCGGGCGAGCAGTACTTC.

The chain carries TRBV29-1 and TRBJ2-7; 8 positions agree with TRBD1. The CDR3 has 13 amino acids. The V gene end was trimmed by 8 bases and the J gene end by 7 bases; junction bases not matched to a gene: 13. Germline lookup yields CDR1 SQVTM and CDR2 ANQGSEA. The CDR3, as DNA: TGCAGCACGGGACAGGCACGGGTGGGGGAGCAGTACTTC. Translated, it gives CSTGQARVGEQYF.

This chain uses TRBV21-1 with TRBJ1-5; whether TRBD1, the table's D call, matches the DNA was not checked. TRBV21-1 corresponds to a pseudogene. CDR3 length: 15 amino acids. The chain's CDR3 is CASRPKGEGNQPQHF. In DNA, the CDR3 is TGTGCCAGCAGACCAAAAGGGGAAGGCAATCAGCCCCAGCATTTT.

V gene TRBV15 combines with J gene TRBJ1-1; D call uncertain. The CDR3 has 15 amino acids. Germline V lookup: CDR1 LNHNV, CDR2 YYDKDF (reference sequence). With 3 bases removed from V and 7 bases from J, the gap between germline ends came to 18 bases. The CDR3 is CATSRARSPAGEAFF. As DNA, the CDR3 is TGTGCCACCAGCAGGGCTAGATCCCCGGCCGGTGAAGCTTTCTTT.

The chain links TRBV5-1 to TRBJ2-3; weak D call: TRBD1 (6 bases). The CDR3 has 17 amino acids. Trimming left V 4 bases short and J 1 base short, with 19 bases between. In germline, CDR1 is SGHRS, CDR2 YFSETQ. CDR3: CASSPGKGGVGTDTQYF. CDR3 sequence (DNA): TGCGCCAGCAGCCCGGGAAAAGGGGGAGTGGGCACAGATACGCAGTATTTT. The full variable domain, completed using reference TRBV5-1 and TRBJ2-3, is KAGVTQTPRYLIKTRGQQVTLSCSPISGHRSVSWYQQTPGQGLQFLFEYFSETQRNKGNFPGRFSGRQFSNSRSEMNVSTLELGDSALYLCASSPGKGGVGTDTQYFGPGTRLTVL.

The rearrangement joins TRBV28 to TRBJ2-1, with D possibly being TRBD1 or TRBD2 (5 bases each). Germline V gene lookup returns CDR1 MDHEN and CDR2 SYDVKM. V lost 1 base to trimming and J lost 1 base, with 17 bases between them. This CDR3 contains 18 residues. CDR3 in DNA: TGTGCCAGCAGTTTATCCGACTGGGGGTTAGTGTCCTACAATGAGCAGTTCTTC. It is translated as CASSLSDWGLVSYNEQFF.

The chain has TRBV5-6 and TRBJ1-4; maybe TRBD1 (5 bases). Trimming pared 2 bases from V and 6 bases from J, leaving 11 bases between. The CDR3 totals 14 residues. Germline V CDR1 and CDR2: SGHDT, YYEEEE. CDR3 DNA: TGTGCCAGCAGCTTCCCCAGGGCGGATGAAAAACTGTTTTTT. Its protein is CASSFPRADEKLFF.

This clone appeared a single time. This rearrangement joins TRBV5-8 to TRBJ2-7, with TRBD2 matching over 8 bases. CDR1 and CDR2 from the germline V gene are SGHTS and YDEGEE. V lost 5 bases and J lost 5; bases outside the gene matches: 18. This CDR3 is 17 amino acids long. CDR3 in DNA: TGTGCCAGCAGGCACCAATCCGGGACTAGAGTCTTCCACGAGCAGTACTTC. Protein sequence: CASRHQSGTRVFHEQYF.

The CDR3: CATRAAGGQASGELFF. The CDR3 region has the DNA TGCGCCACCAGGGCTGCCGGGGGACAGGCTTCCGGGGAGCTGTTTTTT. The V call is TRBV5-1, the J call TRBJ2-2; 8 bases agree with TRBD1. The CDR3 length is 16 residues. Germline trimming cut 9 bases from V and 6 bases from J; bases unmatched to any gene: 16. The V gene's germline CDR1 is SGHRS and CDR2 YFSETQ.

DNA for the CDR3: TGTGCCAGCAGCTTTTCGACTAGCGGGAGCTCTGGGGCCAACGTCCTGACTTTC. This encodes CASSFSTSGSSGANVLTF. The V and J genes are TRBV7-9 and TRBJ2-6; 12 positions agree with TRBD2. The ends lost 3 bases at V and 0 bases at J; junction bases unmatched: 3. CDR1 and CDR2 from the germline V gene are SEHNR and FQNEAQ (reference sequence). The CDR3 loop spans 18 amino acids.

The CDR3 DNA sequence: TGTGCCAGCAGCTTCCTCCGCGAGCAGTACTTC. It encodes CASSFLREQYF. J is TRBJ2-7 and V is TRBV7-9; no clear D gene. The CDR3 consists of 11 residues. Trimming pared 3 bases from V and 6 bases from J, leaving 6 bases between. Germline V gene lookup returns CDR1 SEHNR and CDR2 FQNEAQ (reference sequence).

V is TRBV2 and J is TRBJ1-2; TRBD1 matches at 8 bases. In germline, CDR1 is SNHLY, CDR2 FYNNEI. V shed 3 bases, J shed 5 bases, and the junction held 14 bases outside the gene matches. The CDR3 loop spans 17 amino acids. The CDR3 coding sequence is TGTGCCAGCAGTGAGGCCGGGACAGGCGATTTGCTTTATGGCTACACCTTC. It specifies CASSEAGTGDLLYGYTF.

This sequence joins TRBV19 and TRBJ2-3; 8 nucleotides align to TRBD2. V lost 4 bases, J lost 4 bases, and 4 bases stayed unmatched. Looked up from germline, CDR1 is LNHDA and CDR2 is SQIVND (reference sequence). CDR3 size: 14 residues. The CDR3 DNA reads TGTGCCAGTAGTACAAGGACTAGCTCAGATACGCAGTATTTT. This gives the protein CASSTRTSSDTQYF.

V is TRBV5-1 and J is TRBJ1-3; D not resolved. The CDR3 is 14 residues long. Germline CDR1 is SGHRS and CDR2 is YFSETQ. Trimming left V 5 bases short and J 4 bases short, with 13 bases between. The CDR3 DNA is TGCGCCAGCAGGGGCACAAACCCGGGAAACACCATATATTTT. This encodes CASRGTNPGNTIYF.

The J gene is TRBJ1-4, the V gene TRBV29-1, with a possible D match to TRBD1 (5 bases). The CDR3 sequence is 16 residues long. With 6 bases removed from V and 0 bases from J, the gap between germline ends came to 17 bases. The germline CDR1 and CDR2 sequences are SQVTM and ANQGSEA. The CDR3 bases are TGCAGCGTGGGGCTGGGGGACGTTGCAACTAATGAAAAACTGTTTTTT. Translated, it gives CSVGLGDVATNEKLFF.

This chain connects TRBV5-5 to TRBJ2-5, with TRBD2 identical over 7 bases. The germline gives CDR1 SGHKS, CDR2 YYEKEE (reference sequence). The CDR3 length is 16 residues. V lost 0 bases, J lost 4 bases, and 9 bases stayed unmatched. The CDR3 bases are TGTGCCAGCAGCTTGGCCGGGAGGCAAAGCGGAGAGACCCAGTACTTC. It is translated as CASSLAGRQSGETQYF. Full variable domain (rest looked up from reference TRBV5-5 and TRBJ2-5): DAGVTQSPTHLIKTRGQQVTLRCSPISGHKSVSWYQQVLGQGPQFIFQYYEKEERGRGNFPDRFSARQFPNYSSELNVNALLLGDSALYLCASSLAGRQSGETQYFGPGTRLLVL.

This clone has just one count. The rearrangement links TRBV10-3 to TRBJ2-7, with TRBD1 matching over 8 bases. The CDR3 consists of 14 residues. The germline gives CDR1 ENHRY, CDR2 SYGVKD. V shed 6 bases, J shed 5 bases, and the junction held 9 bases outside the gene matches. This CDR3 is CAIRTTGVRNEQYF. In DNA, the CDR3 is TGTGCCATCAGGACGACAGGGGTGAGGAACGAGCAGTACTTC.

The rearrangement uses TRBV25-1 and TRBJ2-2; 12 bases are a match to TRBD2. With 0 bases clipped from V and 2 bases from J, the junction kept 4 bases outside the gene matches. The CDR3 length is 18 residues. Germline values: CDR1 MGHDK, CDR2 SYGVNS. CDR3 protein: CASSEYGGLAGNTGELFF. DNA of the CDR3: TGTGCCAGCAGTGAATATGGGGGACTAGCGGGCAACACCGGGGAGCTGTTTTTT.

This chain uses TRBV15 with TRBJ2-3; 8 positions match TRBD2. V lost 3 bases to trimming and J lost 5 bases; unmatched junction nucleotides: 4. Germline V gene data show CDR1 as LNHNV and CDR2 as YYDKDF (reference sequence). The CDR3 is 14 residues long. The CDR3, as DNA: TGTGCCACCAGCAGTCGGGGACTAGGAGATACGCAGTATTTT. The encoded protein is CATSSRGLGDTQYF.